This T cell receptor beta chain was captured by sequencing in a study of cytomegalovirus exposure and HLA in healthy donors. Study conclusions and caveats: In most subjects, TCR beta sequences reportedly gave accurate predictions of HLA-A and HLA-B alleles. The study listed 150 to 200 cytomegalovirus-associated TCR beta chains. In vitro checks showed that three CMV-associated chains really do target CMV antigens.

The PCR made use of 60 Vbeta and 13 Jbeta primers. Sequencing used immunoSEQ multiplex PCR; TCRdb keeps in-frame clones, though not all of them. This sample has about 160,000 clones; about 79% occur once, and the top ten carry around 6%. Despite likely unrecorded immune exposures, the donors were nominally healthy at the time of sampling. For this clone: Its specificity is not known.

J was trimmed by 4 bases and V by 4 bases; bases with no gene match: 9. Germline CDR1 and CDR2: MNHNS and SASEGT. The CDR3 runs 15 residues. The material sequenced was PBMCs. V usage is TRBV6-1 and J usage is TRBJ1-2; TRBD1 agrees at 7 bases. The source is a man in his forties or fifties in good health and CMV-seropositive. Written as DNA, the CDR3 is TGTGCCAGCAGTGGCACGACAGGGACTGGCTATGGCTACACCTTC. Translation: CASSGTTGTGYGYTF.